This T cell receptor (beta chain) was obtained from a study of blood T cells in healthy people across ages (dated by TCRdb to between 2015 and 2017). About the investigation overall: In model experiments, roughly one uniquely barcoded TCR beta cDNA molecule per two T cells was captured by template switching. The study measured age-related changes in TCR beta repertoire diversity using deep sequencing normalized with unique cDNA molecular identifiers. To avoid experimental bias, donors of different ages were randomly spread across the sequencing lanes. The donors were divided into four age groups: young (average approximately 17 years), middle-aged (approximately 42), aged (around 59) and long-lived (82). For two donors (one aged 18 to 30 and one aged 80 or older), the study analyzed two additional independent replicas of 1 million unique cDNA reads from the same blood draw.

The full study reports these points: Because the CMV infection status of the donors was unknown, age-related changes in expanded clonotypes may potentially have been confounded. Estimates of total diversity based on one million sequenced T cells were regarded as lower bounds and as underestimates. Because profiling used bulk unsorted PBMCs, naive and antigen-experienced compartments could not be compared conclusively. Observed TCR beta diversity per million T cells fell roughly linearly with age, and a significant reduction was already apparent by age around 39. There was a strong correlation between observed TCR beta diversity and the percentage of naive T cells measured by flow cytometry. The long-lived group showed more naive CD4+ T cells, fewer expanded clones and increased TCR diversity than the aged group, suggesting age selection.

There are a few counts of this clonotype. What this receptor recognizes is not known. Base quality data are lacking; no much larger clone is found one base away. The approximately 39 donors, aged about 6 to 95 years, were systemically healthy Caucasian individuals from Russia. Each donor gave approximately 9.3 milliliters of peripheral blood, collected into EDTA-treated Vacutainer tubes. Ficoll-Paque density-gradient centrifugation was used to isolate PBMCs, with at least 6.5 million obtained per sample. Trizol reagent was used to extract total RNA from the PBMCs, yielding at least 6 micrograms per sample. For every donor, an aliquot of PBMCs went through flow cytometry to measure the percentages of naive CD45RAhigh/CD27high T cells. Libraries were prepared through 5' RACE. Sequencing took place on an Illumina HiSeq 2500. A second PCR of 7 to 11 cycles was run with a J-beta primer mix and a sample-barcoded 5' primer. Each TCR beta cDNA molecule received a unique molecular identifier from a template-switch 5' adaptor carrying 12 random nucleotides. At least 2.5 million CDR3-containing paired-end reads were obtained from each sample. First-strand cDNA was synthesized from all RNA with the Mint cDNA synthesis kit, primed by a TRBC-specific oligonucleotide. Following uracil-DNA glycosylase treatment, a first 18-cycle PCR with universal primers M1SS and BC2_uni_R was performed on all cDNA. In the source study's methods: For normalization, 1 million high-quality reads, each with a distinct molecular identifier, were randomly selected from each sample. Reads with shared molecular identifiers were discarded instead of being binned into consensus sequences. CDR3 identification, clonotype clustering and error correction used MiTCR with a Q25 quality threshold and the strictest error-elimination algorithm. A nonparametric unseen species model with Euler transformation was used to estimate a lower bound on total TCR beta diversity. The public reads were run again by TCRdb, first through fastp at Q25 and then through MiXCR, and only productive beta chains were kept. Every distinct CDR3 protein forms one entry, paired with its most common genes and DNA. The V and J calls reflect TCRdb's pipeline rather than the authors' work. The sample records about 1.8 million distinct CDR3 sequences, approximately 50% of which are singletons. The ten largest clones add up to roughly 2% of the sample.

The sequencing input was blood. This TCR was sampled from a woman in her thirties or forties in good health.

The CDR3: CASSKQYSNQPQHF. The DNA reads TGTGCCAGCAGTAAACAGTATAGCAATCAGCCCCAGCATTTT. In this chain, TRBV6-6 is recombined with TRBJ1-5; too little of a D gene remains to name it. Trimming at the junction amounts to 5 bases on V and 0 bases on J, and the germline ends lie 8 bases apart. Counted from cysteine to phenylalanine, this CDR3 has 14 amino acids. The entry retains the CDR3 DNA only, 42 bases that are in frame from base 1. Taken from the germline V gene (reference sequence), the CDR1 and CDR2 loops are MNHNY and SVGAGI.